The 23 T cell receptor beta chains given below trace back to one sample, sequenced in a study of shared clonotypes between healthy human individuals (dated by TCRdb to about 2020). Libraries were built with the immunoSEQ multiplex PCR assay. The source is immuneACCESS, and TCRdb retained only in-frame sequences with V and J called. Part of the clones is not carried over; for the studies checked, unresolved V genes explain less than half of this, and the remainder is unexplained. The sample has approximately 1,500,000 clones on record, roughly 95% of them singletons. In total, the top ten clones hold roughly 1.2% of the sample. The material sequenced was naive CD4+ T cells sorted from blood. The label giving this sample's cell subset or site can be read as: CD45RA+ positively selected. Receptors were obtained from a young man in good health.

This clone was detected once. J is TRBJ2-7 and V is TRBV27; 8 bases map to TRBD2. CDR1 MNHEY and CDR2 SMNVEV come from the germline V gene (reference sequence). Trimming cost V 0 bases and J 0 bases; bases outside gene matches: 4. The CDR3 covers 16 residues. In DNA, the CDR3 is TGTGCCAGCAGTTTATCGAAACTAGCGGCCTCCTACGAGCAGTACTTC. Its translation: CASSLSKLAASYEQYF.

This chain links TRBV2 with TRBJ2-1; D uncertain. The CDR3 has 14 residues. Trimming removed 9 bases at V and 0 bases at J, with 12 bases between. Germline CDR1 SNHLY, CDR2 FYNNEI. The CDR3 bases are TGTGCCAGGAACACCGAGAGCTCCTACAATGAGCAGTTCTTC. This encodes CARNTESSYNEQFF.

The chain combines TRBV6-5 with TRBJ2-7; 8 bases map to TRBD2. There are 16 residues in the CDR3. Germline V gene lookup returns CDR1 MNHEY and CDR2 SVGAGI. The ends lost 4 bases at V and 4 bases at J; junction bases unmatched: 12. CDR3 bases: TGTGCCAGCAGTTCCTTCAGCGGGAGATATGTGTACGAGCAGTACTTC. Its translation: CASSSFSGRYVYEQYF.

DNA of the CDR3: TGTGCCAGCAGCTACCGTATCGAGGGGGGTGAGCAGTACTTC. Translation gives CASSYRIEGGEQYF. This sequence joins TRBV7-2 and TRBJ2-7; tentatively, D is TRBD1 or TRBD2 (6 bases each). The V gene's germline CDR1 is SGHTA and CDR2 FQGNSA. V was shortened by 4 bases and J by 7 bases, with 17 bases between the two germline ends. The CDR3 is 14 residues long.

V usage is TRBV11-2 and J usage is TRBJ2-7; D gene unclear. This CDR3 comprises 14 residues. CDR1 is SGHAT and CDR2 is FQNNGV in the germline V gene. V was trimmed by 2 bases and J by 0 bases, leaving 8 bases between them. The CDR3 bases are TGTGCCAGCAGCTTATCCCGGAACTCCTACGAGCAGTACTTC. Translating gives CASSLSRNSYEQYF.

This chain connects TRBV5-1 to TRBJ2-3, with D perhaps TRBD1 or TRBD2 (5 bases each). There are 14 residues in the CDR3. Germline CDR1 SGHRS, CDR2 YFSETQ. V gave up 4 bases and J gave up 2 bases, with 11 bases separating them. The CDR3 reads CASSQTGTTDTQYF. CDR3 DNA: TGCGCCAGCAGCCAAACCGGGACCACAGATACGCAGTATTTT.

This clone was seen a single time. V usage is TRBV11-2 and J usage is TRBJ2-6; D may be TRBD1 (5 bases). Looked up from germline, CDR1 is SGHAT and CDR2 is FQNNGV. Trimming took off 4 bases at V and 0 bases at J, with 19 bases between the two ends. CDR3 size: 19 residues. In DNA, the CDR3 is TGTGCCAGCAGCTCCCCCAGGGCAGGTTTGGTCTCTGGGGCCAACGTCCTGACTTTC. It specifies CASSSPRAGLVSGANVLTF.

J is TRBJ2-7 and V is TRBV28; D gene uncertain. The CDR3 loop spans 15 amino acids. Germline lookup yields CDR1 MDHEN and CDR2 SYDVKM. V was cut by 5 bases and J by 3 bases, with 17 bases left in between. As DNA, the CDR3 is TGTGCCAGCAGTGAACCCGTTCCTTCGGACTACGAGCAGTACTTC. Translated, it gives CASSEPVPSDYEQYF.

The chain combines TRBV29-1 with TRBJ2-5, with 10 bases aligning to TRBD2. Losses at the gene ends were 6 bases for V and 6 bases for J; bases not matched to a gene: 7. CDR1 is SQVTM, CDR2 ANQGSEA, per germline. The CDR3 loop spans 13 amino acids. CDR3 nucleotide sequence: TGCAGCGTGGGGCTAGCGGGAGTACAGACCCAGTACTTC. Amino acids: CSVGLAGVQTQYF.

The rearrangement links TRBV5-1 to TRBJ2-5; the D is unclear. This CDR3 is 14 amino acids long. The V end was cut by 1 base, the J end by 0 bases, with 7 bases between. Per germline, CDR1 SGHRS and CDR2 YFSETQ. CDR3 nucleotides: TGCGCCAGCAGCTTGACCGGTTACCAAGAGACCCAGTACTTC. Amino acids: CASSLTGYQETQYF.

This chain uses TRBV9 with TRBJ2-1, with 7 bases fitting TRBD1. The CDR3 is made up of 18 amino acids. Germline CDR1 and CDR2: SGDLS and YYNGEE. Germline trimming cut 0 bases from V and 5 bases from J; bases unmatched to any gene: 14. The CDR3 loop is CASSVDPLDRDGHNEQFF. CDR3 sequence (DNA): TGTGCCAGCAGCGTAGATCCCTTAGACAGGGATGGCCACAATGAGCAGTTCTTC.

DNA for the CDR3: TGTGCCAGCAGTGCAGTGACTAGCGGGAGGGTAAACACCGGGGAGCTGTTTTTT. This encodes CASSAVTSGRVNTGELFF. The rearrangement joins TRBV6-1 to TRBJ2-2, with 14 bases that match TRBD2. The germline CDR1 and CDR2 sequences are MNHNS and SASEGT. The V segment lost 4 bases and the J segment 2 bases; nucleotides outside the gene matches: 6. The CDR3 sequence is 18 residues long.

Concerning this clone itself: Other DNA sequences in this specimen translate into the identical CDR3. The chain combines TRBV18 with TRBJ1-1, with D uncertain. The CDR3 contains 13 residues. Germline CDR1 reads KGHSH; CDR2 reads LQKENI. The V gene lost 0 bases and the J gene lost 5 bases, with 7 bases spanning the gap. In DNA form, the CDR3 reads TGTGCCAGCTCACCACCTGGAGGTACTGAAGCTTTCTTT. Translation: CASSPPGGTEAFF. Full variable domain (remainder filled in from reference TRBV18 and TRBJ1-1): NAGVMQNPRHLVRRRGQEARLRCSPMKGHSHVYWYRQLPEEGLKFMVYLQKENIIDESGMPKERFSAEFPKEGPSILRIQQVVRGDSAAYFCASSPPGGTEAFFGQGTRLTVV.

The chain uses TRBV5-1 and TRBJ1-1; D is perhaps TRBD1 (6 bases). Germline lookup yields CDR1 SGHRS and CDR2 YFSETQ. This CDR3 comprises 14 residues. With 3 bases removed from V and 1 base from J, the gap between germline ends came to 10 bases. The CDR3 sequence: CASSSRDKNTEAFF. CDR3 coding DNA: TGCGCCAGCAGCTCCCGGGACAAGAACACTGAAGCTTTCTTT.

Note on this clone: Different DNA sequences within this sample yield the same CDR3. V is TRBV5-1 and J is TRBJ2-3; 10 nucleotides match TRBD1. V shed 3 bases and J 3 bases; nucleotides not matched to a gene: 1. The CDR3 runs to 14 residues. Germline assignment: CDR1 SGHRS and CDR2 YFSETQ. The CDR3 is CASSSGQGTDTQYF. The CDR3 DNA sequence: TGCGCCAGCAGCTCGGGACAGGGGACAGATACGCAGTATTTT.

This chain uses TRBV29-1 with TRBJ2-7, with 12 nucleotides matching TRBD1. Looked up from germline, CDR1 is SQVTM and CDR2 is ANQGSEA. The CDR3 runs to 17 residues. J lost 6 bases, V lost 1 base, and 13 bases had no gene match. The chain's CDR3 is CSVEGQFGTGGRGEQYF. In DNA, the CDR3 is TGCAGCGTTGAAGGTCAATTTGGGACAGGGGGCAGGGGCGAGCAGTACTTC.

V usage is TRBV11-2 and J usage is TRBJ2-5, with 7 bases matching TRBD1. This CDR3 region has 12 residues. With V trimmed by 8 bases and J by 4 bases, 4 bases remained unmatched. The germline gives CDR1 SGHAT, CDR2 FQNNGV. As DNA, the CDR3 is TGTGCCAGCGCCCCAGGGGGAGAGACCCAGTACTTC. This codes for CASAPGGETQYF.

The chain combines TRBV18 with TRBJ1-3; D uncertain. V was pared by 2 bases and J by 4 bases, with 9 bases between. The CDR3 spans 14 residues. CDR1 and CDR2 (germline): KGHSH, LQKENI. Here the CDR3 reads CASSPTRLGNTIYF. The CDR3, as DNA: TGTGCCAGCTCACCAACGAGGTTGGGAAACACCATATATTTT.

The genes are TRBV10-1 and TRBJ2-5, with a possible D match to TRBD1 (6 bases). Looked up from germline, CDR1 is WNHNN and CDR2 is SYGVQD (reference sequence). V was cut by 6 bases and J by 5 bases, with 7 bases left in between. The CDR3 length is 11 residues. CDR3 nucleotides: TGCGCCAGCAGCGACAGGGAGACCCAGTACTTC. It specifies CASSDRETQYF.

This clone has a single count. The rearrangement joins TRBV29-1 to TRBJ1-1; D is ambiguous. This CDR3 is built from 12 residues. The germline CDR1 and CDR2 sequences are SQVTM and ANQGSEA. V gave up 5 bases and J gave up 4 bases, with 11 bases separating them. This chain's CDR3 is CSVRGWATEAFF. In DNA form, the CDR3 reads TGCAGCGTTCGTGGTTGGGCCACTGAAGCTTTCTTT.

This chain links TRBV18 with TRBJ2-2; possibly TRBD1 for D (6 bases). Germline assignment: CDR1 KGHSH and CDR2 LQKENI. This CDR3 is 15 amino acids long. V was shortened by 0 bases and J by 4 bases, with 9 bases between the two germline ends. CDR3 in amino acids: CASSPPGGSTGELFF. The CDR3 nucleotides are TGTGCCAGCTCACCACCAGGGGGAAGCACCGGGGAGCTGTTTTTT.

The CDR3 spells CASSFENVAKNIQYF. In DNA form, the CDR3 reads TGTGCCAGCAGTTTCGAGAATGTGGCCAAAAACATTCAGTACTTC. The V and J genes are TRBV28 and TRBJ2-4; D not certain. From germline, CDR1 is MDHEN and CDR2 SYDVKM. This CDR3 has 15 amino acids. Trimming took off 3 bases at V and 1 base at J, with 10 bases between the two ends.

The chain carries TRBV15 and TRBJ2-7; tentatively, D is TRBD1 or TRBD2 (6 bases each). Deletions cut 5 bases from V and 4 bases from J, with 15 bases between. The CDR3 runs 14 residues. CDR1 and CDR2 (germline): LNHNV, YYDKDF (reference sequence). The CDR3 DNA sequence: TGTGCCACCAGCGGGGTGGGGGGCGATTACGAGCAGTACTTC. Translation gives CATSGVGGDYEQYF.